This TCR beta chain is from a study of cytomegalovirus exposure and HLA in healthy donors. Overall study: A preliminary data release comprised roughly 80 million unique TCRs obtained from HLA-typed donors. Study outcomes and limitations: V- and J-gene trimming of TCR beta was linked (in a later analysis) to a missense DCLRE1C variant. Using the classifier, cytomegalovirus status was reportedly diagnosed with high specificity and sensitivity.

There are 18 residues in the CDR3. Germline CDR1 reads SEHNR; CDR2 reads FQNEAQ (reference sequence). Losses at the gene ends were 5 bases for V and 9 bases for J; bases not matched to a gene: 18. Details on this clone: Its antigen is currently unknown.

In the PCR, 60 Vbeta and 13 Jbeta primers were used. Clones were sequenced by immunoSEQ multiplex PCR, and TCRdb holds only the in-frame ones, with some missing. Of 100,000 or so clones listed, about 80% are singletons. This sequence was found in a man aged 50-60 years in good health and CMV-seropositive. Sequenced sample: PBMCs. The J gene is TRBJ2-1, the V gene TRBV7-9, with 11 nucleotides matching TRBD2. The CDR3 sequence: CASSPAPGLAGGRGEQFF. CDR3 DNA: TGTGCCAGCAGCCCTGCTCCGGGGCTAGCGGGAGGCCGGGGTGAGCAGTTCTTC.